The clone carrying this T cell receptor beta chain was seen a handful of times. The sample comes from a study of Tregs in tolerant kidney transplant recipients. CDR3 length: 16 residues. Germline CDR1 SEHNR, CDR2 FQNEAQ (reference sequence). After removal of 5 bases from V and 8 bases from J, the junction contained 9 bases not matched to a gene. The nonmyeloablative bone marrow transplants came from related graft donors, with transient mixed chimerism. Repertoires were generated with immunoSEQ multiplex PCR, while TCRdb's copy carries only in-frame clones and drops some. The table includes 50,000 to 55,000 clones, approximately 91% detected once.

The source was CD8+ T cells from blood (PBMCs), collected 24 months after the transplant. This TCR was recovered from a human patient who received a combined kidney and bone marrow transplant. Part of the T cell pool may stem from the graft donor. The chain is built from TRBV7-9 and TRBJ2-1; 13 nucleotides align to TRBD2. CDR3 amino acids: CASSGQGTSGMDEQFF. DNA of the CDR3: TGTGCCAGCAGCGGTCAGGGGACTAGCGGGATGGATGAGCAGTTCTTC.